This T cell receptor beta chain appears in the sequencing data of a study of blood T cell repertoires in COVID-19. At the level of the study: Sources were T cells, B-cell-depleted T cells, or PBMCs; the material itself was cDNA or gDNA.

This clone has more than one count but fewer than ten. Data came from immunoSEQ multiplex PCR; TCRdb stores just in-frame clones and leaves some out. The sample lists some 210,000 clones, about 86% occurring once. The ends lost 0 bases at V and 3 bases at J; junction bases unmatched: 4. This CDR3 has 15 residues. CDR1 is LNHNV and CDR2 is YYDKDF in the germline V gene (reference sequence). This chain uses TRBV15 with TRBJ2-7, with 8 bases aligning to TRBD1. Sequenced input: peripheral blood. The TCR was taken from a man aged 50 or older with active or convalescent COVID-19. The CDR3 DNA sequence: TGTGCCACCAGCAGAGATGCACAGGGGGGCTACGAGCAGTACTTC. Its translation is CATSRDAQGGYEQYF.